Following are 27 T cell receptor beta chains from one sample sequenced in a study of long-term antiretroviral therapy in people with HIV. Researchers report immunoSEQ v3.0 was run at survey level. The data were produced by immunoSEQ multiplex PCR, yet TCRdb's version contains in-frame clones alone and is incomplete. The sample has about 19,000 clones, around 85% seen once. The source material was unsorted PBMCs, sampled 0.9 years after starting antiretroviral therapy. These receptors were collected from a man between 18 and 35 years old with HIV.

In its sample, this clone was seen a few times. The V gene is TRBV7-9, the J gene TRBJ1-2; 7 nucleotides align to TRBD1. V gave up 0 bases and J gave up 3 bases; unmatched junction bases: 7. CDR3 length: 16 amino acids. Germline CDR1 reads SEHNR; CDR2 reads FQNEAQ (reference sequence). The CDR3 loop reads CASSLALAGGYYGYTF. The CDR3 bases are TGTGCCAGCAGCTTAGCGTTGGCAGGGGGATACTATGGCTACACCTTC.

This chain uses TRBV19 with TRBJ1-5, with D possibly being TRBD1 (5 bases). The germline V gene encodes CDR1 LNHDA and CDR2 SQIVND (reference sequence). This CDR3 contains 17 residues. V lost 2 bases to trimming and J lost 6 bases, with 20 bases between them. CDR3 region: CASSIIGVGPTSQPQHF. DNA of the CDR3: TGTGCCAGTAGTATAATAGGGGTAGGGCCGACTAGTCAGCCCCAGCATTTT.

V gene TRBV7-9 combines with J gene TRBJ1-6; TRBD1 matches at 11 bases. V dropped 5 bases and J dropped 0; count of bases not matched to a gene: 3. CDR1 is SEHNR and CDR2 is FQNEAQ in the germline V gene (reference sequence). CDR3 length: 17 amino acids. This chain's CDR3 is CASSGQGAHSYNSPLHF. The CDR3 bases are TGTGCCAGCAGCGGACAGGGGGCCCACTCCTATAATTCACCCCTCCACTTT.

The genes are TRBV19 and TRBJ1-1; the D is unclear. CDR1 is LNHDA and CDR2 is SQIVND in the germline V gene (reference sequence). Trimming pared 2 bases from V and 3 bases from J, leaving 7 bases between. This CDR3 spans 13 amino acids. In DNA, the CDR3 is TGTGCCAGTAGTATAAGAGGGTACACTGAAGCTTTCTTT. Translation gives CASSIRGYTEAFF. Full variable domain (outside the CDR3, taken from reference TRBV19 and TRBJ1-1): DGGITQSPKYLFRKEGQNVTLSCEQNLNHDAMYWYRQDPGQGLRLIYYSQIVNDFQKGDIAEGYSVSREKKESFPLTVTSAQKNPTAFYLCASSIRGYTEAFFGQGTRLTVV.

The V and J genes are TRBV18 and TRBJ2-2, with 11 bases lining up with TRBD2. The CDR3 is 19 residues long. CDR1 is KGHSH, CDR2 LQKENI, per germline. V lost 1 base and J lost 2; bases outside the gene matches: 9. CDR3 nucleotides: TGTGCCAGCTCACCACTCGCTAGCGGGGGGTCAATCAACACCGGGGAGCTGTTTTTT. Protein product: CASSPLASGGSINTGELFF.

The chain recombines TRBV11-2 with TRBJ1-6; TRBD1 matches 9 bases. The CDR3 covers 14 residues. Germline values: CDR1 SGHAT, CDR2 FQNNGV. The V and J ends lost 5 bases and 10 bases, in that order; junction bases with no gene match: 6. The CDR3 sequence is CASSEQGALSPLHF. The CDR3 coding sequence is TGTGCCAGCAGCGAACAGGGGGCTTTGTCACCCCTCCACTTT. The variable domain in full, with the rest retrieved from reference TRBV11-2 and TRBJ1-6, is EAGVAQSPRYKIIEKRQSVAFWCNPISGHATLYWYQQILGQGPKLLIQFQNNGVVDDSQLPKDRFSAERLKGVDSTLKIQPAKLEDSAVYLCASSEQGALSPLHFGNGTRLTVT.

The chain employs TRBV27 and TRBJ2-1; 7 bases agree with TRBD2. The CDR3 spans 11 residues. Trimming removed 8 bases from V and 7 bases from J; junction bases left unmatched: 2. The germline gives CDR1 MNHEY, CDR2 SMNVEV (reference sequence). CDR3 region: CASCGGNEQFF. The DNA of the CDR3 is TGTGCCAGCTGCGGGGGTAATGAGCAGTTCTTC.

This clone was observed a few times. V is TRBV30 and J is TRBJ1-1; D unresolved. The germline CDR1 and CDR2 sequences are GTSNPN and SVGIG (reference sequence). The CDR3 contains 13 residues. The ends were cut back, 3 bases at V and 0 bases at J, with 8 bases in the middle. CDR3 nucleotide sequence: TGTGCCTGGAGCTACGGACTGAACACTGAAGCTTTCTTT. Translating it yields CAWSYGLNTEAFF.

This sequence joins TRBV28 and TRBJ2-7; TRBD2 matches 7 bases. This CDR3 has 13 amino acids. Germline values: CDR1 MDHEN, CDR2 SYDVKM. The CDR3 bases are TGTGCTGCGGGGGTGGGGAGGTGGTACGAGCAGTACTTC. Amino acids: CAAGVGRWYEQYF.

This chain links TRBV11-2 with TRBJ1-1; perhaps TRBD1 as D (6 bases). The CDR3 has 16 amino acids. Germline CDR1 reads SGHAT; CDR2 reads FQNNGV. The germline V and J ends were trimmed by 3 bases and 2 bases, with 16 bases remaining between them. This CDR3 is CASSFGRTDLNTEAFF. CDR3 DNA: TGTGCCAGCAGCTTCGGGAGGACAGACCTTAACACTGAAGCTTTCTTT.

CDR3 nucleotide sequence: TGTGCCAGCAGCTTAGCGCTAGCGAACACAGATACGCAGTATTTT. It is translated as CASSLALANTDTQYF. The V gene is TRBV7-9, the J gene TRBJ2-3; TRBD2 might be the D (6 bases). The length of the CDR3 is 15 residues. Germline V gives CDR1 SEHNR, CDR2 FQNEAQ (reference sequence). Trimming left V 0 bases short and J 2 bases short, with 9 bases between.

V usage is TRBV28 and J usage is TRBJ2-7; no clear D. The germline CDR1 and CDR2 sequences are MDHEN and SYDVKM. V lost 5 bases, J lost 9 bases, and 14 bases lay in between. This CDR3 comprises 12 residues. The CDR3 bases are TGTGCCAGCAGTCCCCTGGCAGGCTGGCAGTACTTC. Its protein is CASSPLAGWQYF.

CDR3 in DNA: TGTGCCAGCAGTGAAAACAGGGCCGTACAGCCCCAGCATTTT. It is translated as CASSENRAVQPQHF. This chain joins TRBV6-4 and TRBJ1-5; D perhaps matches TRBD1 (6 bases). The V gene's germline CDR1 is MRHNA and CDR2 SNTAGT. Between the trimmed V and J ends, which lost 3 bases and 7 bases, there was a span of 13 bases. This CDR3 is 14 amino acids long.

The chain is built from TRBV2 and TRBJ1-4; D is ambiguous. The CDR3 is made up of 12 amino acids. Trimming pared 7 bases from V and 5 bases from J, leaving 8 bases between. Germline V gene data show CDR1 as SNHLY and CDR2 as FYNNEI. The CDR3 nucleotides read TGTGCCAGCAAATATGGGAATGAAAAACTGTTTTTT. It is translated as CASKYGNEKLFF.

The chain uses TRBV2 and TRBJ1-4; tentatively, D is TRBD1 (5 bases). This CDR3 is 18 amino acids long. In germline, CDR1 is SNHLY, CDR2 FYNNEI. V was pared by 3 bases and J by 2 bases, with 19 bases between. CDR3 protein: CASSDRVRASRTNEKLFF. The CDR3 nucleotides are TGTGCCAGCAGTGACAGGGTGAGGGCATCTAGGACTAATGAAAAACTGTTTTTT. The full variable domain, its missing parts supplied by reference TRBV2 and TRBJ1-4, is EPEVTQTPSHQVTQMGQEVILRCVPISNHLYFYWYRQILGQKVEFLVSFYNNEISEKSEIFDDQFSVERPDGSNFTLKIRSTKLEDSAMYFCASSDRVRASRTNEKLFFGSGTQLSVL.

This sequence joins TRBV6-1 and TRBJ1-3; no clear D gene. Per the germline V gene, CDR1 is MNHNS and CDR2 is SASEGT. V lost 5 bases, J lost 8 bases, and 16 bases lay in between. The CDR3 runs 14 residues. The CDR3 loop is CASSSFAGADTIYF. In DNA, the CDR3 is TGTGCCAGCAGTAGTTTCGCGGGTGCTGACACCATATATTTT.

This clone has a handful of counts. The chain carries TRBV28 and TRBJ1-2; D remains unclear. V was clipped by 7 bases and J by 10 bases, with 13 bases between them. Germline loops: CDR1 MDHEN, CDR2 SYDVKM. The CDR3 is 11 amino acids. The CDR3 nucleotides are TGTGCCAGCACTTCCCTGCAAGTCTACACCTTC. Protein sequence: CASTSLQVYTF.

The rearrangement uses TRBV9 and TRBJ2-5, with 9 positions matching TRBD1. V dropped 3 bases and J dropped 2; count of bases not matched to a gene: 8. This CDR3 is 16 amino acids long. The germline gives CDR1 SGDLS, CDR2 YYNGEE. In DNA form, the CDR3 reads TGTGCCAGCAGCGAGGGACAGGGACATACGCAAGAGACCCAGTACTTC. This codes for CASSEGQGHTQETQYF.

This clone is judged medium-sized. This chain connects TRBV9 to TRBJ2-7; tentatively, D is TRBD1 (7 bases). Germline CDR1 reads SGDLS; CDR2 reads YYNGEE. The CDR3 consists of 15 residues. V lost 0 bases and J lost 2, with 12 bases in between. CDR3 in amino acids: CASSVAGGPTYEQYF. The CDR3 DNA reads as TGTGCCAGCAGCGTAGCAGGGGGGCCTACCTACGAGCAGTACTTC. The complete variable domain, with remaining parts taken from reference TRBV9 and TRBJ2-7, reads DSGVTQTPKHLITATGQRVTLRCSPRSGDLSVYWYQQSLDQGLQFLIQYYNGEERAKGNILERFSAQQFPDLHSELNLSSLELGDSALYFCASSVAGGPTYEQYFGPGTRLTVT.

The table lists this clone with a count of one. This chain links TRBV30 with TRBJ1-4; D unresolved. Germline V gives CDR1 GTSNPN, CDR2 SVGIG (reference sequence). There are 15 residues in the CDR3. Trimming pared 5 bases from V and 8 bases from J, leaving 21 bases between. The CDR3 protein is CAWGSSRAYWEKLFF. CDR3 DNA: TGTGCCTGGGGGTCTTCGAGGGCTTACTGGGAAAAACTGTTTTTT.

The rearrangement joins TRBV19 to TRBJ2-4; TRBD1 or TRBD2 may be the D gene (6 bases each). V was shortened by 6 bases and J by 5 bases, with 20 bases between the two germline ends. The CDR3 spans 16 residues. Looked up from germline, CDR1 is LNHDA and CDR2 is SQIVND (reference sequence). Here the CDR3 reads CASSVRGAPPQNIQYF. In DNA form, the CDR3 reads TGTGCCAGTAGCGTAAGGGGGGCCCCCCCCCAAAACATTCAGTACTTC.

The chain uses TRBV7-9 and TRBJ2-5, with 8 bases matching TRBD1. Germline V gives CDR1 SEHNR, CDR2 FQNEAQ (reference sequence). The junction had 8 bases not matched to a gene; V was cut back by 3 bases and J by 5 bases. The CDR3 has 15 residues. As DNA, the CDR3 is TGTGCCAGCAGCTTGGGCAGGGGGCAGGGGGAGACCCAGTACTTC. Protein product: CASSLGRGQGETQYF.

This sequence joins TRBV5-1 and TRBJ2-4, with 11 bases fitting TRBD2. Germline V gene sequence: CDR1 SGHRS, CDR2 YFSETQ. The V gene end was trimmed by 1 base and the J gene end by 9 bases; junction bases not matched to a gene: 6. The CDR3 contains 15 residues. The CDR3 region is CASSLTTSGEGIQYF. In DNA form, the CDR3 reads TGCGCCAGCAGCTTGACGACTAGCGGGGAGGGCATTCAGTACTTC.

The chain is built from TRBV6-5 and TRBJ2-7; 8 nucleotides align to TRBD1. This CDR3 region has 13 residues. CDR1 MNHEY and CDR2 SVGAGI come from the germline V gene. V lost 6 bases, J lost 7 bases, and 8 bases stayed unmatched. The CDR3 region has the DNA TGTGCCAGCAGCTATGGGACAGGTAGGGAGCAGTACTTC. Protein sequence: CASSYGTGREQYF.

This chain joins TRBV5-1 and TRBJ1-3; D possibly corresponds to TRBD1 (5 bases). The V end was cut by 2 bases, the J end by 0 bases, with 6 bases between. The germline gives CDR1 SGHRS, CDR2 YFSETQ. The CDR3 loop spans 14 amino acids. DNA of the CDR3: TGCGCCAGCAGCTTACAGGACTCTGGAAACACCATATATTTT. As protein: CASSLQDSGNTIYF.

The chain uses TRBV5-8 and TRBJ2-1, with TRBD2 matching 13 bases. This CDR3 spans 16 amino acids. Trimming removed 8 bases from V and 0 bases from J; junction bases left unmatched: 5. Germline V gene sequence: CDR1 SGHTS, CDR2 YDEGEE. The CDR3, as DNA: TGTGCCAGTGGGACTAGCGGGGTCAGCTCCTACAATGAGCAGTTCTTC. This translates into CASGTSGVSSYNEQFF.

The rearrangement joins TRBV27 to TRBJ2-7; weak D call: TRBD1 (5 bases). The V gene's germline CDR1 is MNHEY and CDR2 SMNVEV (reference sequence). Trimming cost V 5 bases and J 1 base, with 12 bases left between them. The CDR3 totals 14 residues. The CDR3 is CASSPRRTSYEQYV. The CDR3 DNA reads as TGTGCCAGCAGTCCTCGACGGACATCCTACGAGCAGTACGTC.